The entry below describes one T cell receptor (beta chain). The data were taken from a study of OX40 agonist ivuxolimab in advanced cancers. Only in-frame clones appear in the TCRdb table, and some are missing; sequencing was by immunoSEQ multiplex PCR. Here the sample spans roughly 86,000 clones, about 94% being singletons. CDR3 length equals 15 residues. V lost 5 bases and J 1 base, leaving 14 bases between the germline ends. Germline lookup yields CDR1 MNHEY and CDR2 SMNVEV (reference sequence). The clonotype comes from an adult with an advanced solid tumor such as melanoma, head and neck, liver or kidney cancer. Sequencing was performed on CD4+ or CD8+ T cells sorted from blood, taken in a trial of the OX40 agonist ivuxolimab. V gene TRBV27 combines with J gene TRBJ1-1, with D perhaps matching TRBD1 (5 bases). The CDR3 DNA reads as TGTGCCAGCAGTCCGTTAAGGGGCGCGAACACTGAAGCTTTCTTT. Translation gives CASSPLRGANTEAFF.